The present T cell receptor (beta chain) was sequenced within a study of response to subunit inactivated influenza vaccine. This clonotype was seen only once. The CDR3 spans 14 residues. With 0 bases removed from V and 1 base from J, the gap between germline ends came to 7 bases. Germline V CDR1 and CDR2: SGHRS, YFSETQ. TCRdb redid the calling of the RT-PCR reads with MiXCR, one entry per CDR3 protein. The sample lists approximately 500,000 distinct CDR3 sequences; roughly a quarter were seen once. In addition, the sample was reused for a study of T cells expressing NK-cell markers. From that report: UMIs accompanied the 5'RACE template switching by which TCR beta cDNA was made. Seven of eight sequenced donors tested HCMV-seropositive; one tested seronegative.

Sequencing was performed on CD4+ T cells sorted from PBMCs, taken approximately 12 days after vaccination. This TCR derives from a man between 45 and 60 years old who received an inactivated influenza vaccine. The chain joins TRBV5-1 to TRBJ1-2; D call uncertain. The CDR3 region has the DNA TGCGCCAGCAGCTTGGCAGTTCTTAACTATGGCTACACCTTC. Protein: CASSLAVLNYGYTF.